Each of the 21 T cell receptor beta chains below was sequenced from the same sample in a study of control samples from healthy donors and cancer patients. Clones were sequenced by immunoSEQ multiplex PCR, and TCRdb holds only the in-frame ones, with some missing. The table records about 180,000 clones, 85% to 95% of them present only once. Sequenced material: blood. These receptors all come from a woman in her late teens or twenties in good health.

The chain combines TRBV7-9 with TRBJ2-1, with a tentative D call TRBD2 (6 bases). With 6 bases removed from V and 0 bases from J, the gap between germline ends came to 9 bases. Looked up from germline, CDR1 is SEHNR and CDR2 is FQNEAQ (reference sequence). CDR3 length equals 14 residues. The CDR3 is CASRLGGSYNEQFF. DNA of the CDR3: TGTGCCAGCAGGTTGGGGGGCTCCTACAATGAGCAGTTCTTC.

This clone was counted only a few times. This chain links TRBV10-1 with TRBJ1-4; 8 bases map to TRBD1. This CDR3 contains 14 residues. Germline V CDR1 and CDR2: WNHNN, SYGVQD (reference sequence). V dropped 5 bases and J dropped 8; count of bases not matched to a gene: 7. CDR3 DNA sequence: TGCGCCAGCAGTCGGGACAGGTTTGGCGAAAAACTGTTTTTT. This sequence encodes CASSRDRFGEKLFF.

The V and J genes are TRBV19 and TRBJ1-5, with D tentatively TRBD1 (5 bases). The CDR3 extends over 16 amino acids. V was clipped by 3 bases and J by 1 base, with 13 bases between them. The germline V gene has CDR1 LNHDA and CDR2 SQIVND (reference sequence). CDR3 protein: CASSISMGVSNQPQHF. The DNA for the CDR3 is TGTGCCAGTAGTATTTCTATGGGGGTGAGCAATCAGCCCCAGCATTTT.

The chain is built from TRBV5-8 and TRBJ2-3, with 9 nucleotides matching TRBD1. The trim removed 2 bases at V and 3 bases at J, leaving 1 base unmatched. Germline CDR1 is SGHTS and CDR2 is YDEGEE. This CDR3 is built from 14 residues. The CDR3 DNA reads TGTGCCAGCAGCTTCGGACAGGGGACAGATACGCAGTATTTT. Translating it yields CASSFGQGTDTQYF.

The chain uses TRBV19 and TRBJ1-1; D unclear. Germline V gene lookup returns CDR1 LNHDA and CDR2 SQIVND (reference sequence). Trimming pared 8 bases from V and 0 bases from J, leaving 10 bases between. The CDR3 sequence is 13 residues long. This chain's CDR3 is CASFSSMNTEAFF. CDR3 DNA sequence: TGTGCCAGTTTCTCAAGCATGAACACTGAAGCTTTCTTT. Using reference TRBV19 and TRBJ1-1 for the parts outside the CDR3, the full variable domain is DGGITQSPKYLFRKEGQNVTLSCEQNLNHDAMYWYRQDPGQGLRLIYYSQIVNDFQKGDIAEGYSVSREKKESFPLTVTSAQKNPTAFYLCASFSSMNTEAFFGQGTRLTVV.

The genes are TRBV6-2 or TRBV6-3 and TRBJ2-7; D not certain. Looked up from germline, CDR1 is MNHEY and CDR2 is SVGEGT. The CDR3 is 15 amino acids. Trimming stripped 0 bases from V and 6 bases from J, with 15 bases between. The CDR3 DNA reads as TGTGCCAGCAGTTACTCCCCTTACCAACGGTCCGAGCAGTACTTC. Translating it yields CASSYSPYQRSEQYF.

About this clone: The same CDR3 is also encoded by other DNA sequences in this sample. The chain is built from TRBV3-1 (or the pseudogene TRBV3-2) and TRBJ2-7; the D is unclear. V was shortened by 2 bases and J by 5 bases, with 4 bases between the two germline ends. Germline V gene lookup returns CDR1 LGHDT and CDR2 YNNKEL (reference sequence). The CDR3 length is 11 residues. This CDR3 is CASSQSNEQYF. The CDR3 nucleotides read TGTGCCAGCAGCCAATCTAACGAGCAGTACTTC.

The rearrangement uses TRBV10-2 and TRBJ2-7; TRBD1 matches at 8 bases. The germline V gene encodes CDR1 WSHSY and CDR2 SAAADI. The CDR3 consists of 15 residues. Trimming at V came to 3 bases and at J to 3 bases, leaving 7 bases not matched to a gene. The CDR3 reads CASSESGGLRYEQYF. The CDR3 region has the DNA TGCGCCAGCAGTGAATCAGGGGGCCTCCGCTACGAGCAGTACTTC.

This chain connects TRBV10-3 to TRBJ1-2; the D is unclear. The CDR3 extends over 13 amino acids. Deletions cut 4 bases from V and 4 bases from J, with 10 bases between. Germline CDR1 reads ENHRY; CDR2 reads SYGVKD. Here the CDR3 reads CAISVSGAYGYTF. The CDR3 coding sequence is TGTGCCATCAGTGTGTCGGGAGCCTATGGCTACACCTTC.

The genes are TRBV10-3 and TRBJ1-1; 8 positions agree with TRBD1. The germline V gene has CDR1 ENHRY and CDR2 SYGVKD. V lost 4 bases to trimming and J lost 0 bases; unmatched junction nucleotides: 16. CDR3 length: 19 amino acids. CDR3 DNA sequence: TGTGCCATCAGTGGACTACCGGGACAGGAGAGTTTAATGAACACTGAAGCTTTCTTT. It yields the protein CAISGLPGQESLMNTEAFF.

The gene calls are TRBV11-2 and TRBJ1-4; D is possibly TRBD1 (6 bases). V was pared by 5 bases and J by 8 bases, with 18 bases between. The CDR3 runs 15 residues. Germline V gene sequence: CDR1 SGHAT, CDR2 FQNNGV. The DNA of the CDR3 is TGTGCCAGCAGCCCCCAGTGGGGGGCTCGGGAAAAACTGTTTTTT. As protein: CASSPQWGAREKLFF.

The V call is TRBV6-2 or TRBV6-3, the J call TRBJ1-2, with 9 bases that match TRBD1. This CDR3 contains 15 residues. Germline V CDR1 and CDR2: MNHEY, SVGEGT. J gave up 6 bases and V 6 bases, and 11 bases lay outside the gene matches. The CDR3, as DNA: TGTGCCAGCAGCCGAAGCGACAGGGGGGAACATGGCTACACCTTC. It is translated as CASSRSDRGEHGYTF.

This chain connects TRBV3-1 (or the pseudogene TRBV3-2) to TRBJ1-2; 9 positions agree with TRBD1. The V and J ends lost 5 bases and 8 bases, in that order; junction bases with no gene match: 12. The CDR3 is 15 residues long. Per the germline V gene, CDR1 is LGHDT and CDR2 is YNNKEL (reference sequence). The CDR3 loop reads CASSFGAGQGDGYTF. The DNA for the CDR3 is TGTGCCAGCAGCTTTGGAGCGGGACAGGGAGACGGCTACACCTTC.

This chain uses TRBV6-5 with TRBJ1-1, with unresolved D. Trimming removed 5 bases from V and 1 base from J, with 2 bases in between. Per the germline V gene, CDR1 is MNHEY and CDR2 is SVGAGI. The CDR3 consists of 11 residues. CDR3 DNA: TGTGCCAGCAGTAAGAACACTGAAGCTTTCTTT. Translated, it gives CASSKNTEAFF.

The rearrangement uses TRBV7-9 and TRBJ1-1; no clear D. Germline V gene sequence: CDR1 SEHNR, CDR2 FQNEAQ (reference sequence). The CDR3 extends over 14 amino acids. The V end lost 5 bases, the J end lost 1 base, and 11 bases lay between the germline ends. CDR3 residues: CASSPSSANTEAFF. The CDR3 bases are TGTGCCAGCAGCCCATCGTCGGCGAACACTGAAGCTTTCTTT.

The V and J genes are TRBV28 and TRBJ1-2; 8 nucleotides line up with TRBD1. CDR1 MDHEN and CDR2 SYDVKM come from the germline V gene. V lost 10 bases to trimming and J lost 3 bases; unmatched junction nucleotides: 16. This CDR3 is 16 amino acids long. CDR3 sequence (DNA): TGTGCCACTAGAGGGGCAGGGGGCGCGGTTTACTATGGCTACACCTTC. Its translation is CATRGAGGAVYYGYTF.

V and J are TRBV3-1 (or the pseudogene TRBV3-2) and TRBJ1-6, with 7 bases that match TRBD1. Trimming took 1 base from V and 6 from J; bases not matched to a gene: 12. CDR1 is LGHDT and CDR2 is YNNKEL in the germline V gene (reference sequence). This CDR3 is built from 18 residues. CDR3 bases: TGTGCCAGCAGCCAAGCGGTAGGGGGCGCTTTTGGTAATTCACCCCTCCACTTT. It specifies CASSQAVGGAFGNSPLHF.

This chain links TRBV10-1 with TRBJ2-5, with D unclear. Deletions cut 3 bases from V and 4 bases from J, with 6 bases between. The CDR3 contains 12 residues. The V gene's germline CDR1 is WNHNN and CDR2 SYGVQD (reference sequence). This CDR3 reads CASSDTGETQYF. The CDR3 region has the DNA TGCGCCAGCAGTGATACGGGAGAGACCCAGTACTTC.

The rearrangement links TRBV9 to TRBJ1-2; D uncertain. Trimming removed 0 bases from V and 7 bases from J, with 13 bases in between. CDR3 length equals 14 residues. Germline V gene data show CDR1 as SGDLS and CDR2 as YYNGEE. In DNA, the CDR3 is TGTGCCAGCAGCGTAGCTACTGTAGGAGGTGGCTACACCTTC. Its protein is CASSVATVGGGYTF.

CDR3 DNA: TGCGCCAGCAGCCAGGACAGTGCACAAGAGACCCAGTACTTC. Protein product: CASSQDSAQETQYF. V and J are TRBV5-1 and TRBJ2-5, with D perhaps matching TRBD1 (6 bases). Trimming pared 4 bases from V and 2 bases from J, leaving 12 bases between. The length of the CDR3 is 14 residues. Germline V lookup: CDR1 SGHRS, CDR2 YFSETQ.

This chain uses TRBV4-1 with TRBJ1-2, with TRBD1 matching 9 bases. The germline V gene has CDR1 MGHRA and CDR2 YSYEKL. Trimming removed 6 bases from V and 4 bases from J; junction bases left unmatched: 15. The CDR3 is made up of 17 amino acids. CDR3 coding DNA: TGCGCCAGCAGTCGTGCCGTATTGGGACAGGGTGCCTATGGCTACACCTTC. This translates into CASSRAVLGQGAYGYTF.